This T cell receptor (beta chain) was captured by sequencing in a study of CD8 T cells in ankylosing spondylitis. CDR3 size: 15 residues. Germline V lookup: CDR1 DFQATT, CDR2 SNEGSKA (reference sequence). V trimming: 0 bases; J trimming: 6 bases; junction bases outside the gene matches: 7. The study, taken as a whole, reports: A motif in TCR beta, a set of roughly 8 highly homologous variants, appeared characteristic of ankylosing spondylitis blood. Disease-linked clones reportedly showed significant enrichment in matched ankylosing spondylitis synovial fluid. Peripheral blood held disease-linked clones only at relatively low frequency, and these were CD8+.

This clonotype showed up many times. Its antigen is unidentified. TCRdb reprocessed the 5' RACE reads via MiXCR and lists one record per CDR3 protein. This sample has some 700,000 distinct CDR3 sequences, with 15% to 20% found just once. The specimen was blood, either unsorted or a sorted T cell fraction (not recorded which). This rearrangement joins TRBV20-1 to TRBJ2-7; 11 bases match TRBD2. The receptor was derived from a male donor with ankylosing spondylitis. The CDR3 coding sequence is TGCAGTGCTAGAGACACACTAGCGGGAGCCCTCGAGCAGTACTTC. Protein sequence: CSARDTLAGALEQYF.